Listed below are T cell receptor beta chains from one sample, sequenced in a study of T cell responses to AZD1222 COVID-19 vaccine. Data came from immunoSEQ multiplex PCR; TCRdb stores just in-frame clones and leaves some out. The sample lists 110,000 or so clones, roughly nine tenths occurring once. This material consisted of peripheral blood, taken on day 0 of AZD1222 vaccination. The source of these receptors is an adult in good health. CDR3s include the opening cysteine and the closing phenylalanine or tryptophan. The order of the fields is clone size, V gene, CDR3 protein. Only some rows state a clone size, as once, few, many or a class for expanded clones.

. | TRBV4-2 | CASSPPGTGREKLFF
once | TRBV3-1/TRBV3-2 | CASSQDFLSIGLLFF
. | TRBV5-1 | CASSSAGTGNEKLFF
. | TRBV7-9 | CASSPSGGYGYTF
. | TRBV19 | CASSAGQGTTSTDTQYF
. | TRBV30 | CAWSVQGISEAFF
. | TRBV2 | CASSEPGELFF
. | TRBV10-3 | CAISDGTLNYGYTF
. | TRBV9 | CASSVTSGINTGELFF
. | TRBV27 | CASSLSGAGGFREKLFF
. | TRBV7-7 | CASSLGGPGQTQYF
. | TRBV5-1 | CASSMGMVNTEAFF
. | TRBV19 | CASSIGRSSGNTIYF
. | TRBV7-3 | CASSLAPTGPQHF
. | TRBV11-2 | CASLKKGLAGRTDTQYF
. | TRBV19 | CASSRTDSGNTIYF
. | TRBV9 | CASSVGVGNYGYTF
. | TRBV29-1 | CSVVTYREGTEAFF
. | TRBV21-1 | CASSKRAGTDSPLHF
. | TRBV30 | CAWTRGEWQPQHF
. | TRBV19 | CASKGRKGSPLHF
few | TRBV29-1 | CSVELGLGRVGYTF
. | TRBV7-2 | CASSSLGTDYGYTF
. | TRBV3-1/TRBV3-2 | CASSQGQVLNTEAFF
once | TRBV4-1 | CASSQDAVQNTEAFF
. | TRBV6-1 | CASSELQGDRYTF
. | TRBV15 | CATSARAGSSYNEQFF
. | TRBV7-9 | CASRETTGFSYEQYF
. | TRBV18 | CASSPPTSGASYEQYF
. | TRBV5-1 | CASSSGLAGVGYEQYF
once | TRBV9 | CASSALHSANTEAFF
once | TRBV6-5 | CASSYQGDGYTF
. | TRBV6-2/TRBV6-3 | CASSLTLNGYTF
. | TRBV20-1 | CSASRHPEGRGYTF
. | TRBV10-3 | CAISEGSHSNQPQHF
. | TRBV30 | CAWTRGTGGNQPQHF
once | TRBV18 | CASSPQDGPGELFF
. | TRBV2 | CASSERGTGLADTQYF
. | TRBV28 | CASSLNRGHEQGRRNEQFF
few | TRBV18 | CASSPLENTGELFF
. | TRBV27 | CASRELAKNIQYF
. | TRBV7-9 | CASSLQGAGTEAFF
. | TRBV6-5 | CASSLLGGDTEAFF
. | TRBV3-1/TRBV3-2 | CASSPRPTSLQETQYF
. | TRBV30 | CAWSGPGPEAFF
. | TRBV2 | CASSEVWSEGWTETQYF
. | TRBV19 | CASSLGSLNTEAFF
. | TRBV30 | CAWSVQPSMNTGELFF
few | TRBV7-9 | CASRWDSNNSPLHF
. | TRBV11-2 | CASSFRDRGLYEAFF